The entry below gives a single T cell receptor (beta chain) sequence along with its context. PCR amplification relied on 60 Vbeta primers (plus 13 Jbeta primers). Assay used: immunoSEQ multiplex PCR; TCRdb lists only in-frame clones, some missing. The table shows approximately 160,000 clones, with roughly 79% occurring only once. At collection, donors were nominally healthy, but unrecorded immune exposures were probable. The data stem from a study of cytomegalovirus exposure and HLA in healthy donors. The CDR3 extends over 12 amino acids. Trimming took 6 bases from V and 8 from J, leaving 13 bases between them. CDR1 SEHNR and CDR2 FQNEAQ come from the germline V gene (reference sequence).

The sequence was collected from a man aged 40-50 years in good health and CMV-seronegative. The sequencing input was PBMCs. This chain joins TRBV7-9 and TRBJ1-1; the D is unclear. For the CDR3, the DNA is TGTGCCAGCAGTACCCAGGCACAGGAAGCTTTCTTT. Translation: CASSTQAQEAFF.